This passage covers 3 T cell receptor beta chains from one sample sequenced in a study of T cells in localized non-small cell lung cancer. Here immunoSEQ multiplex PCR was the method, and the copy in TCRdb shows in-frame clones only, minus some. The top ten clones hold approximately 10% of a sample with roughly 2,900 clones, about a quarter of them seen once. This sample comprised lung tumor tissue, obtained before any cancer treatment. The receptors originated from a female donor at least 60 years old with stage I lung adenocarcinoma.

By its share, this clone is medium-sized. The chain has TRBV4-1 and TRBJ2-5; D possibly corresponds to TRBD2 (7 bases). CDR3 length: 15 amino acids. Trimming left V 1 base short and J 1 base short, with 10 bases between. Looked up from germline, CDR1 is MGHRA and CDR2 is YSYEKL. This chain's CDR3 is CASSQGAGAQETQYF. CDR3 nucleotide sequence: TGCGCCAGCAGCCAAGGTGCGGGGGCCCAAGAGACCCAGTACTTC.

V usage is TRBV28 and J usage is TRBJ1-3; D gene ambiguous. CDR3 length: 12 residues. Germline CDR1 reads MDHEN; CDR2 reads SYDVKM. V lost 2 bases to trimming and J lost 5 bases, with 4 bases between them. The CDR3 is CASSLGRNTIYF. The CDR3 DNA reads as TGTGCCAGCAGTTTAGGAAGAAACACCATATATTTT.

The rearrangement links TRBV11-3 to TRBJ1-4; D perhaps matches TRBD1 (6 bases). Trimming removed 1 base from V and 5 bases from J, with 8 bases in between. CDR3 length: 14 residues. The V gene's germline CDR1 is SGHNT and CDR2 YENEEA. CDR3 bases: TGTGCCAGCAGCTTAGGGACAGCAAATGAAAAACTGTTTTTT. Its protein product is CASSLGTANEKLFF.